This T cell receptor (beta chain) appears in the sequencing data of a study of cytomegalovirus exposure and HLA in healthy donors. Findings and caveats of the study: Most TCR sequences showed up rarely, but some public TCRs showed up in many donors. Both high specificity and high sensitivity reportedly marked the classifier's diagnosis of cytomegalovirus status. Researchers counted approximately 160 TCR beta chains as cytomegalovirus-associated.

J lost 2 bases, V lost 0 bases, and 14 bases had no gene match. The CDR3 runs 20 residues. Per germline, CDR1 MNHEY and CDR2 SMNVEV (reference sequence). Details on this clone: Its specificity is unknown.

Profiling relied on immunoSEQ multiplex PCR, and the TCRdb table lists in-frame clones only, not all of them. The sample has about 180,000 clones, approximately 81% seen once. Sequencing was done on a sample of PBMCs. The chain carries TRBV27 and TRBJ2-7, with TRBD2 matching over 12 bases. The origin of this receptor is a man aged 18 to 35 in good health and CMV-seropositive. The CDR3 protein is CASSLSPLLWTSGDTYEQYF. The CDR3 DNA reads as TGTGCCAGCAGTTTATCTCCCCTTCTGTGGACTAGCGGGGATACCTACGAGCAGTACTTC.